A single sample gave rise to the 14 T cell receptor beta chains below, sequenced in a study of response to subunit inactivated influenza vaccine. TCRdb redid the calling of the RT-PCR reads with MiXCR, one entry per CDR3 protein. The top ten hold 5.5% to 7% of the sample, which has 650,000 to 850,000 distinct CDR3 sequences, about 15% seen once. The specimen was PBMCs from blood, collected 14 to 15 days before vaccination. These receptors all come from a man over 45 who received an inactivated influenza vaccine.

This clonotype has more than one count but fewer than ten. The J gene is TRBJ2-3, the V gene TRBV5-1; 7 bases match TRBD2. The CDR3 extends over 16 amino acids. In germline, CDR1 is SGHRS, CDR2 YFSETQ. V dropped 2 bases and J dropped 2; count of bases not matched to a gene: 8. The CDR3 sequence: CASSFGSGTHTDTQYF. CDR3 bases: TGCGCCAGCAGCTTCGGGAGCGGGACGCACACAGATACGCAGTATTTT.

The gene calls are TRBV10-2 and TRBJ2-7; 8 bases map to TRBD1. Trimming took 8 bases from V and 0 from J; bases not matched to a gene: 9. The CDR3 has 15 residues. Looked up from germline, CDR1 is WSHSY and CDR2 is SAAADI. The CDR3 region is CASRNGQGSSYEQYF. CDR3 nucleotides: TGCGCCAGCCGCAACGGACAGGGAAGCTCCTACGAGCAGTACTTC.

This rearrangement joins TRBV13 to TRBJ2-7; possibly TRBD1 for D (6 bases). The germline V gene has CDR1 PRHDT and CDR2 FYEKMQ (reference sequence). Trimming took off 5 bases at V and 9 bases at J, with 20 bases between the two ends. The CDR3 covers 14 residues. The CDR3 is CASSRRDTTRGQYF. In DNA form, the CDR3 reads TGTGCCAGCAGCCGCCGGGACACTACGAGGGGGCAGTACTTC.

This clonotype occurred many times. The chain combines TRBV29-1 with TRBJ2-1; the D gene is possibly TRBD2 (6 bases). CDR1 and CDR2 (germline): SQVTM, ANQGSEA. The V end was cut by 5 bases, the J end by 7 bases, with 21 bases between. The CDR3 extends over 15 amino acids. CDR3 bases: TGCAGCGTTCCCCCCTCGGGGGAGCTGGGTAATGAGCAGTTCTTC. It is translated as CSVPPSGELGNEQFF.

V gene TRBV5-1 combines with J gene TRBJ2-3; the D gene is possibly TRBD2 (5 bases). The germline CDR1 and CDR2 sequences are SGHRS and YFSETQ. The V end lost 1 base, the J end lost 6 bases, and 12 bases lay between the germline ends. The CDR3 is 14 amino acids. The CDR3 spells CASSLRSGGDTQYF. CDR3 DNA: TGCGCCAGCAGCTTGCGCTCCGGCGGGGATACGCAGTATTTT.

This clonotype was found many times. This CDR3 reads CASSQAPFRETYNEQFF. The CDR3, as DNA: TGCGCCAGCAGCCAAGCTCCTTTTAGGGAGACCTACAATGAGCAGTTCTTC. This chain connects TRBV4-3 to TRBJ2-1; perhaps TRBD2 as D (5 bases). The CDR3 contains 17 residues. Germline values: CDR1 LGHNA, CDR2 YSLEER. V was trimmed by 1 base and J by 2 bases, leaving 15 bases between them.

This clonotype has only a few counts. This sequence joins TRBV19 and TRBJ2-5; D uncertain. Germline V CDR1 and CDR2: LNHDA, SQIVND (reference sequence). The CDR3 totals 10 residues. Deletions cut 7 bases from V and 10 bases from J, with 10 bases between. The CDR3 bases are TGTGCCAGTACCCCTTCGAGCCAGTACTTC. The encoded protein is CASTPSSQYF.

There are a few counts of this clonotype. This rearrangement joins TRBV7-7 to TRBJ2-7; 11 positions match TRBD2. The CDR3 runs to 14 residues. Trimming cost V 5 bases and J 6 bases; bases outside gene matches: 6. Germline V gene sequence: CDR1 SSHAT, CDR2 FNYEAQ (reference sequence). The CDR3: CASSGTSGGGEQYF. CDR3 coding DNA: TGTGCCAGCAGCGGGACTAGCGGAGGGGGCGAGCAGTACTTC.

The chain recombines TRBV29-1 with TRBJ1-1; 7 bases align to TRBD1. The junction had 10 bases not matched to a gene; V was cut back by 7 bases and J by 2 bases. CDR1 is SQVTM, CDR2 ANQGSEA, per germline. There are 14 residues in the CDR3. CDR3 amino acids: CSAVPGTANTEAFF. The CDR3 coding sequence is TGCAGCGCGGTTCCCGGGACAGCTAACACTGAAGCTTTCTTT.

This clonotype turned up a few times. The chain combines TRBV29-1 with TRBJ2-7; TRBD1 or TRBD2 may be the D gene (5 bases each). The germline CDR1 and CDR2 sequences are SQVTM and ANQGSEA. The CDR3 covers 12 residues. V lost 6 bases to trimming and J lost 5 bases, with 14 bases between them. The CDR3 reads CSVGDPANEQYF. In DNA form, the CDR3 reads TGCAGCGTGGGGGACCCCGCCAACGAGCAGTACTTC.

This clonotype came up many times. This chain's CDR3 is CASSYPGRGTTEAFF. The CDR3 DNA sequence: TGTGCCAGCAGTTACCCGGGCAGGGGTACTACTGAAGCTTTCTTT. This chain joins TRBV6-5 and TRBJ1-1; tentative D call: TRBD1 (6 bases). Trimming cost V 2 bases and J 5 bases, with 15 bases left between them. This CDR3 comprises 15 residues. Germline V gene lookup returns CDR1 MNHEY and CDR2 SVGAGI.

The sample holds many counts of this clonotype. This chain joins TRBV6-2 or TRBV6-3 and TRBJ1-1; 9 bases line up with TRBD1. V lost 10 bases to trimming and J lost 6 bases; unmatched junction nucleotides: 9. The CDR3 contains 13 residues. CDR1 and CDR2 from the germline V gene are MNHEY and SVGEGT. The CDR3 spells CATSLGTGPEAFF. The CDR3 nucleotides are TGTGCCACCAGCCTGGGGACAGGGCCTGAAGCTTTCTTT.

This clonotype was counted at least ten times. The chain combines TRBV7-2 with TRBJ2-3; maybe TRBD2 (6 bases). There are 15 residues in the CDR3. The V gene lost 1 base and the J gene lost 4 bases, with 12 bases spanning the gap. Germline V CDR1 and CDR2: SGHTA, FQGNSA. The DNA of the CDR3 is TGTGCCAGCAGCTTAGTTGCGGGGACCCCAGATACGCAGTATTTT. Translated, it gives CASSLVAGTPDTQYF.

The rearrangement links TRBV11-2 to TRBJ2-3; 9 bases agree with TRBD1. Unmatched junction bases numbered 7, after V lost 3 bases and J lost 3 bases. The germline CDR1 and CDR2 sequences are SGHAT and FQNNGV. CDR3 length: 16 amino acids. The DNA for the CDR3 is TGTGCCAGCAGCTTTAGTGACAGGGGGTCAACAGATACGCAGTATTTT. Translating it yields CASSFSDRGSTDTQYF.